The 20 T cell receptor beta chains below come from one sample, sequenced in a study of relationships among human T cell subsets. CD4+ cells were positively selected first, then anti-CD25 beads isolated CD4+CD25+ regulatory T cells. Semiquantitative ARM-PCR amplified T cell receptor alpha and beta CDR3 regions from mRNA. ARM-PCR used tagged nested gene-specific primers, then communal superprimers for exponential amplification. Each CDR3 protein gets one entry after TCRdb re-called the multiplex PCR reads with MiXCR. The sample has approximately 13,000 distinct CDR3 sequences, 50% to 75% seen once; the top ten hold under 2.5%. Sequencing was performed on Tregs sorted from blood. These receptors all come from a man between 40 and 49 years old in good health.

The chain links TRBV28 to TRBJ2-4, with TRBD1 matching over 9 bases. V lost 7 bases to trimming and J lost 3 bases; unmatched junction nucleotides: 4. The CDR3 spans 14 residues. CDR1 MDHEN and CDR2 SYDVKM come from the germline V gene. CDR3 coding DNA: TGTGCCAGCAACCCGACAGGGGGCAAAAACATTCAGTACTTC. Amino acids: CASNPTGGKNIQYF.

The chain is built from TRBV4-1 and TRBJ2-5; 7 bases match TRBD2. The CDR3 consists of 17 residues. CDR1 is MGHRA and CDR2 is YSYEKL in the germline V gene. With 0 bases clipped from V and 3 bases from J, the junction kept 10 bases outside the gene matches. CDR3 bases: TGCGCCAGCAGCCAAGATGTTCTGTGGGGAGGGAAAGAGACCCAGTACTTC. As protein: CASSQDVLWGGKETQYF.

The rearrangement uses TRBV5-6 and TRBJ2-3; TRBD2 agrees at 9 bases. Germline V gene lookup returns CDR1 SGHDT and CDR2 YYEEEE. V was pared by 0 bases and J by 4 bases, with 6 bases of the junction left unmatched. The CDR3 has 16 residues. CDR3 region: CASSLVSGSGADTQYF. CDR3 DNA sequence: TGTGCCAGCAGCTTGGTTAGCGGGAGCGGGGCAGATACGCAGTATTTT.

The sample holds a few counts of this clonotype. This chain joins TRBV20-1 and TRBJ1-3; no reliable D call. V was cut by 3 bases and J by 0 bases, with 15 bases left in between. Per the germline V gene, CDR1 is DFQATT and CDR2 is SNEGSKA (reference sequence). The CDR3 runs 16 residues. The DNA of the CDR3 is TGCAGTGCTAGTGTGCACTTCAATTACTCTGGAAACACCATATATTTT. Residues: CSASVHFNYSGNTIYF.

The table lists this clonotype with a few counts. The chain uses TRBV28 and TRBJ2-3, with D possibly TRBD2 on 5 matching bases. The germline gives CDR1 MDHEN, CDR2 SYDVKM. CDR3 length equals 12 residues. Between the trimmed V and J ends, which lost 6 bases and 9 bases, there was a span of 13 bases. As DNA, the CDR3 is TGTGCCAGCAGCTCGGACTTAGTAACGCAGTATTTT. It encodes CASSSDLVTQYF.

J is TRBJ2-5 and V is TRBV2; TRBD2 matches at 7 bases. Trimming cost V 3 bases and J 0 bases; bases outside gene matches: 4. Per the germline V gene, CDR1 is SNHLY and CDR2 is FYNNEI. This CDR3 comprises 15 residues. The CDR3 DNA sequence: TGTGCCAGCAGTGATGCGGGAGCGTACCAAGAGACCCAGTACTTC. Residues: CASSDAGAYQETQYF.

The chain combines TRBV28 with TRBJ1-2; TRBD1 matches 8 bases. Germline lookup yields CDR1 MDHEN and CDR2 SYDVKM. There are 14 residues in the CDR3. J gave up 2 bases and V 7 bases, and 6 bases lay outside the gene matches. The CDR3 DNA sequence: TGTGCCAGCAATGGGGACAGGAAGAACTATGGCTACACCTTC. It specifies CASNGDRKNYGYTF.

Within the sample, this clonotype is medium-sized. The chain links TRBV11-2 to TRBJ2-5, with D tentatively TRBD2 (6 bases). The V end lost 3 bases, the J end lost 1 base, and 12 bases lay between the germline ends. The CDR3 length is 15 residues. Germline lookup yields CDR1 SGHAT and CDR2 FQNNGV. CDR3: CASSFSIGSQETQYF. CDR3 nucleotides: TGTGCCAGCAGCTTTTCCATCGGGAGCCAAGAGACCCAGTACTTC.

This clonotype was counted only a few times. This rearrangement joins TRBV11-2 to TRBJ2-5; TRBD2 agrees at 12 bases. The CDR3 length is 15 residues. The V segment lost 4 bases and the J segment 4 bases; nucleotides outside the gene matches: 4. Germline V lookup: CDR1 SGHAT, CDR2 FQNNGV. The CDR3 DNA follows: TGTGCCAGCAGCTCGACTAGCGGGAGTACAGAGACCCAGTACTTC. Amino acid sequence: CASSSTSGSTETQYF.

The genes are TRBV11-2 and TRBJ2-7, with D tentatively TRBD2 (5 bases). This CDR3 region has 13 residues. The germline V gene has CDR1 SGHAT and CDR2 FQNNGV. Between the trimmed V and J ends, which lost 3 bases and 3 bases, there was a span of 9 bases. The CDR3 protein is CASSFGEIYEQYF. The CDR3 DNA sequence: TGTGCCAGCAGCTTTGGGGAGATCTACGAGCAGTACTTC.

V usage is TRBV11-2 and J usage is TRBJ2-6; D not resolved. CDR3 size: 16 residues. The germline gives CDR1 SGHAT, CDR2 FQNNGV. V lost 5 bases and J lost 0, with 11 bases in between. The CDR3 loop is CASSRDGYSGANVLTF. In nucleotides, the CDR3 is TGTGCCAGCAGCCGCGACGGTTACTCTGGGGCCAACGTCCTGACTTTC.

Concerning this clonotype: At one end, the junction sequence differs from germline, possibly due to a read error. The chain has TRBV2 and TRBJ2-5; the match to TRBD2 covers 10 bases. Germline loops: CDR1 SNHLY, CDR2 FYNNEI. The CDR3 is made up of 14 amino acids. The CDR3 spells CASGLAGEQEAQYF. In nucleotides, the CDR3 is TGTGCCAGCGGGCTAGCGGGGGAACAAGAGGCCCAGTACTTC.

The sample holds one count of this clonotype. This CDR3 is CASRRQGSYNSPLHF. CDR3 sequence (DNA): TGTGCCAGCAGGCGACAGGGATCCTATAATTCACCCCTCCACTTT. This chain uses TRBV27 with TRBJ1-6, with 7 bases that match TRBD1. After removal of 6 bases from V and 1 base from J, the junction contained 3 bases not matched to a gene. The CDR3 runs 15 residues. Looked up from germline, CDR1 is MNHEY and CDR2 is SMNVEV (reference sequence).

This chain joins TRBV19 and TRBJ2-1; the match to TRBD2 covers 12 bases. V trimming: 5 bases; J trimming: 13 bases; junction bases outside the gene matches: 12. The CDR3 totals 15 residues. Germline V gives CDR1 LNHDA, CDR2 SQIVND (reference sequence). As DNA, the CDR3 is TGTGCCAGTAGTGCCGGGACTAGCGGGTCAAGTCGACAGTTCTTC. Its protein is CASSAGTSGSSRQFF.

This clonotype occurred a few times. The CDR3 is CASSLNEQFF. CDR3 sequence (DNA): TGTGCCAGCAGTCTCAATGAGCAGTTCTTC. V gene TRBV28 combines with J gene TRBJ2-1; no reliable D call. The V gene lost 5 bases and the J gene lost 6 bases, with 2 bases spanning the gap. The V gene's germline CDR1 is MDHEN and CDR2 SYDVKM. The CDR3 is 10 residues long. Filled out from reference TRBV28 and TRBJ2-1, the complete variable domain reads DVKVTQSSRYLVKRTGEKVFLECVQDMDHENMFWYRQDPGLGLRLIYFSYDVKMKEKGDIPEGYSVSREKKERFSLILESASTNQTSMYLCASSLNEQFFGPGTRLTVL.

The CDR3 loop reads CASSLRGLRSPLHF. As DNA, the CDR3 is TGTGCCAGCAGTTTACGCGGGTTACGTTCACCCCTCCACTTT. The rearrangement joins TRBV28 to TRBJ1-6; D is undetermined. Germline V gene sequence: CDR1 MDHEN, CDR2 SYDVKM. The CDR3 is made up of 14 amino acids. V was shortened by 2 bases and J by 9 bases, with 11 bases between the two germline ends.

This clonotype was seen more than once but under ten times. The chain combines TRBV4-1 with TRBJ1-2; a weak D match, TRBD1 (5 bases). CDR3 length equals 15 residues. Germline assignment: CDR1 MGHRA and CDR2 YSYEKL. Trimming removed 1 base at V and 8 bases at J, with 17 bases between. CDR3 in DNA: TGCGCCAGCAGCCAAGTGGGGAAGGGACTGGGCGGCTACACCTTC. This encodes CASSQVGKGLGGYTF.

The chain employs TRBV11-2 and TRBJ1-1; TRBD1 matches 8 bases. The CDR3 spans 15 residues. From germline, CDR1 is SGHAT and CDR2 FQNNGV. V gave up 4 bases and J gave up 4 bases; unmatched junction bases: 8. The CDR3 sequence is CASSWGQALITEAFF. CDR3 nucleotides: TGTGCCAGCAGCTGGGGACAGGCGTTGATCACTGAAGCTTTCTTT.

This clonotype was seen more than once but under ten times. V gene TRBV28 combines with J gene TRBJ1-3; D unclear. CDR1 and CDR2 from the germline V gene are MDHEN and SYDVKM. Trimming took off 7 bases at V and 0 bases at J, with 13 bases between the two ends. The CDR3 loop spans 15 amino acids. The CDR3, as DNA: TGTGCCAGCAACCCTTCATTTGTCTCTGGAAACACCATATATTTT. Its translation: CASNPSFVSGNTIYF.

This clonotype is medium-sized by share. V gene TRBV18 combines with J gene TRBJ2-5, with 8 bases lining up with TRBD1. The CDR3 totals 15 residues. Germline lookup yields CDR1 KGHSH and CDR2 LQKENI. V shed 4 bases, J shed 1 base, and the junction held 5 bases outside the gene matches. The CDR3 DNA follows: TGTGCCAGCTCACACAAGGACAGGGCCCAAGAGACCCAGTACTTC. As protein: CASSHKDRAQETQYF.